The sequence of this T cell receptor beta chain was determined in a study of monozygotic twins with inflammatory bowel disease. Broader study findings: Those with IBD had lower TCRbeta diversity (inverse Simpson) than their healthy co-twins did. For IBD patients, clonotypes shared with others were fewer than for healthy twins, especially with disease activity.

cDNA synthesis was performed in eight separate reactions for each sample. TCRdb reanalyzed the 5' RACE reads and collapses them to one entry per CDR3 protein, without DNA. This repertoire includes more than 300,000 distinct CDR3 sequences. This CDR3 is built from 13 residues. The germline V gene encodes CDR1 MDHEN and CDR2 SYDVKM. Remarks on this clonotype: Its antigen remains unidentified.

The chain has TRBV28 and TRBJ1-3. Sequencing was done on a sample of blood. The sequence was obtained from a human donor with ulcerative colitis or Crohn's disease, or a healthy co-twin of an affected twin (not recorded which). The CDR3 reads CASSLEAGNTIYF.